These 13 T cell receptor beta chains originate from one sample sequenced in a study of control samples from healthy donors and cancer patients. Produced via immunoSEQ multiplex PCR; TCRdb's table is partial and in-frame only. Seen here are over 60,000 clones, over 85% observed once, and the top ten hold 1.5% to 2%. Material for sequencing was PBMCs. The receptors shown here come from a woman aged 55-69 years with head and neck cancer.

V and J are TRBV18 and TRBJ1-6, with TRBD1 matching over 7 bases. Unmatched junction bases numbered 3, after V lost 5 bases and J lost 5 bases. The CDR3 covers 14 residues. The germline gives CDR1 KGHSH, CDR2 LQKENI. The CDR3 here is CASSSGQNNSPLHF. CDR3 sequence (DNA): TGTGCCAGCTCATCGGGACAGAATAATTCACCCCTCCACTTT.

This chain connects TRBV11-3 to TRBJ2-1, with a tentative D call TRBD2 (5 bases). V dropped 2 bases and J dropped 0 bases, with 8 bases sitting between them. Germline loops: CDR1 SGHNT, CDR2 YENEEA. The length of the CDR3 is 15 residues. The chain's CDR3 is CASSLTAGSYNEQFF. CDR3 sequence (DNA): TGTGCCAGCAGCTTAACTGCGGGCTCCTACAATGAGCAGTTCTTC.

The chain carries TRBV7-6 and TRBJ2-7; possibly TRBD2 for D (5 bases). The V end was cut by 2 bases, the J end by 6 bases, with 11 bases between. The CDR3 consists of 13 residues. The germline gives CDR1 SGHVS, CDR2 FNYEAQ. Here the CDR3 DNA reads TGTGCCAGCAGCTTATTTATTCGGGGCGAGCAGTACTTC. Translated: CASSLFIRGEQYF. The full variable domain, in which reference TRBV7-6 and TRBJ2-7 provide the parts outside the CDR3, is GAGVSQSPRYKVTKRGQDVALRCDPISGHVSLYWYRQALGQGPEFLTYFNYEAQQDKSGLPNDRFSAERPEGSISTLTIQRTEQRDSAMYRCASSLFIRGEQYFGPGTRLTVT.

The chain uses TRBV9 and TRBJ1-2; the match to TRBD1 covers 9 bases. Germline V lookup: CDR1 SGDLS, CDR2 YYNGEE. The CDR3 is made up of 17 amino acids. The junction had 10 bases not matched to a gene; V was cut back by 3 bases and J by 1 base. CDR3 sequence reads: CASSDIEDRGNNYGYTF. The DNA of the CDR3 is TGTGCCAGCAGCGATATAGAGGACAGGGGAAATAACTATGGCTACACCTTC.

CDR3 amino acids: CASSWTSGSFGTDTQYF. The CDR3 DNA sequence: TGCGCCAGCAGCTGGACTAGCGGGAGTTTCGGCACAGATACGCAGTATTTT. The chain couples TRBV5-1 to TRBJ2-3; 13 bases fit TRBD2. The germline V gene has CDR1 SGHRS and CDR2 YFSETQ. The V gene end was trimmed by 3 bases and the J gene end by 1 base; junction bases not matched to a gene: 5. The CDR3 extends over 17 amino acids.

In this sample, this clone turned up once. The CDR3, as DNA: TGTGCCAGCACCCCGGGCAGGGCGGGGGAGACCCAGTACTTC. Its translation is CASTPGRAGETQYF. The chain carries TRBV5-6 and TRBJ2-5, with a weak D call TRBD2 (6 bases). Germline V gene sequence: CDR1 SGHDT, CDR2 YYEEEE. The V end was cut by 6 bases, the J end by 5 bases, with 17 bases between. This CDR3 contains 14 residues.

The genes are TRBV19 and TRBJ2-7; D gene ambiguous. Trimming removed 2 bases at V and 2 bases at J, with 10 bases between. Germline V gives CDR1 LNHDA, CDR2 SQIVND (reference sequence). CDR3 size: 14 residues. CDR3 sequence reads: CASSIRTSAYEQYF. CDR3 coding DNA: TGTGCCAGTAGTATAAGGACGTCCGCCTACGAGCAGTACTTC.

CDR3 region: CASSMAGWGEAFF. The CDR3 bases are TGTGCCAGTAGTATGGCAGGGTGGGGTGAAGCTTTCTTT. The chain couples TRBV19 to TRBJ1-1; possible D gene TRBD1, 5 bases. CDR1 is LNHDA and CDR2 is SQIVND in the germline V gene (reference sequence). There are 13 residues in the CDR3. The V end lost 3 bases, the J end lost 7 bases, and 12 bases lay between the germline ends.

This clone was observed a few times. The rearrangement uses TRBV7-9 and TRBJ1-1; maybe TRBD1 (5 bases). V lost 4 bases and J 8 bases, leaving 11 bases between the germline ends. Germline lookup yields CDR1 SEHNR and CDR2 FQNEAQ (reference sequence). The CDR3 has 12 residues. The CDR3 DNA reads as TGTGCCAGCAGCTCAGGGCCCCTGGAAGCTTTCTTT. Its protein is CASSSGPLEAFF.

The chain couples TRBV7-3 to TRBJ1-1; D gene ambiguous. The germline CDR1 and CDR2 sequences are SGHTA and FQGTGA. This CDR3 region has 14 residues. Trimming took 2 bases from V and 6 from J, leaving 13 bases between them. The DNA for the CDR3 is TGTGCCAGCAGCTTACAGCCAGGTCTTTCTGAAGCTTTCTTT. Amino acid sequence: CASSLQPGLSEAFF.

The chain couples TRBV5-1 to TRBJ1-5; D ambiguous. CDR3 length equals 15 residues. Germline values: CDR1 SGHRS, CDR2 YFSETQ. Trimming removed 0 bases at V and 3 bases at J, with 10 bases between. This chain's CDR3 is CASSLAGSYNQPQHF. CDR3 bases: TGCGCCAGCAGCTTGGCAGGCAGTTACAATCAGCCCCAGCATTTT.

The chain is built from TRBV7-2 and TRBJ1-2; D is perhaps TRBD1 (5 bases). CDR3 length: 13 amino acids. The V and J ends lost 7 bases and 4 bases respectively, with 13 bases between them. The germline V gene encodes CDR1 SGHTA and CDR2 FQGNSA. CDR3 nucleotide sequence: TGTGCCAGCACCTTCCCGGGGGGCTATGGCTACACCTTC. Amino acid sequence: CASTFPGGYGYTF.

The chain combines TRBV6-6 with TRBJ2-2; TRBD2 agrees at 9 bases. CDR1 is MNHNY, CDR2 SVGAGI, per germline (reference sequence). This CDR3 region has 14 residues. V lost 11 bases, J lost 0 bases, and 4 bases stayed unmatched. The CDR3 spells CAGKREANTGELFF. The CDR3 DNA is TGTGCCGGCAAGCGGGAGGCGAACACCGGGGAGCTGTTTTTT.